One sample yielded the 23 T cell receptor beta chains listed below, sequenced in a study of blood T cell repertoires in COVID-19. The data were produced by immunoSEQ multiplex PCR, yet TCRdb's version contains in-frame clones alone and is incomplete. The sample holds hundreds of thousands of clones; roughly nine tenths are singletons and the top ten take 2% to 3%. What was sequenced was PBMCs or T cells enriched from blood (not recorded which). The receptors were sampled from a man aged 55 to 70 who had recovered from COVID-19.

The gene calls are TRBV3-1 (or the pseudogene TRBV3-2) and TRBJ2-3; D may be TRBD2 (5 bases). V gave up 7 bases and J gave up 0 bases, with 11 bases separating them. Germline CDR1 LGHDT, CDR2 YNNKEL (reference sequence). The CDR3 is 14 amino acids. As DNA, the CDR3 is TGTGCCAGCAAGGGAGTTACTAGCACAGATACGCAGTATTTT. Amino acid sequence: CASKGVTSTDTQYF.

This clone came up a few times. The rearrangement joins TRBV30 to TRBJ1-5; D may be TRBD1 (6 bases). V lost 3 bases and J 2 bases, leaving 14 bases between the germline ends. Germline CDR1 and CDR2: GTSNPN and SVGIG (reference sequence). CDR3 length: 15 residues. The CDR3 loop is CAWRGTSGGNQPQHF. The CDR3 nucleotides are TGTGCCTGGAGGGGCACTTCAGGGGGCAATCAGCCCCAGCATTTT. Filled out from reference TRBV30 and TRBJ1-5, the complete variable domain reads SQTIHQWPATLVQPVGSPLSLECTVEGTSNPNLYWYRQAAGRGLQLLFYSVGIGQISSEVPQNLSASRPQDRQFILSSKKLLLSDSGFYLCAWRGTSGGNQPQHFGDGTRLSIL.

This clone was seen just once. The rearrangement links TRBV12-3 or TRBV12-4 to TRBJ2-3; a possible D gene is TRBD1 (6 bases). Trimming shortened V by 6 bases and J by 4 bases, and 11 bases separated the two germline ends. The CDR3 totals 13 residues. CDR3 sequence (DNA): TGTGCCAGCAGACCAGGGACATCAGATACGCAGTATTTT. It is translated as CASRPGTSDTQYF.

The V and J genes are TRBV7-2 and TRBJ1-5; perhaps TRBD1 as D (6 bases). Germline V gene lookup returns CDR1 SGHTA and CDR2 FQGNSA. The CDR3 spans 17 residues. With 5 bases removed from V and 0 bases from J, the gap between germline ends came to 17 bases. The chain's CDR3 is CASSKPSGAISNQPQHF. CDR3 DNA sequence: TGTGCCAGCAGCAAACCCTCAGGGGCGATTAGCAATCAGCCCCAGCATTTT. Combining the CDR3 with reference TRBV7-2 and TRBJ1-5 gives the whole variable domain GAGVSQSPSNKVTEKGKDVELRCDPISGHTALYWYRQSLGQGLEFLIYFQGNSAPDKSGLPSDRFSAERTGGSVSTLTIQRTQQEDSAVYLCASSKPSGAISNQPQHFGDGTRLSIL.

The rearrangement uses TRBV5-1 and TRBJ1-1, with 12 positions matching TRBD1. The trim removed 5 bases at V and 3 bases at J, leaving 8 bases unmatched. Germline CDR1 SGHRS, CDR2 YFSETQ. This CDR3 contains 16 residues. CDR3 in amino acids: CASRSGQGALDTEAFF. CDR3 nucleotides: TGCGCCAGCAGATCGGGACAGGGGGCTTTGGACACTGAAGCTTTCTTT.

This chain uses TRBV24-1 with TRBJ2-7; 14 bases agree with TRBD2. V shed 8 bases and J 4 bases; nucleotides not matched to a gene: 15. The germline V gene has CDR1 KGHDR and CDR2 SFDVKD. The CDR3 is made up of 18 amino acids. CDR3 residues: CATILTAGLAGAPYEQYF. The CDR3 DNA reads as TGTGCCACCATTTTGACGGCGGGACTAGCGGGAGCTCCGTACGAGCAGTACTTC.

V usage is TRBV18 and J usage is TRBJ2-3, with a possible D match to TRBD2 (6 bases). Trimming left V 6 bases short and J 1 base short, with 23 bases between. The CDR3 runs to 18 residues. Germline-derived CDR1 and CDR2 are KGHSH and LQKENI. The CDR3 DNA reads TGTGCCAGCTCGCTGATGGGGGGAGTTTCCCTCGGCACAGATACGCAGTATTTT. Translation gives CASSLMGGVSLGTDTQYF.

V gene TRBV19 combines with J gene TRBJ2-2; no firm D call. V was cut by 3 bases and J by 1 base, with 9 bases left in between. CDR3 length: 15 amino acids. The germline V gene encodes CDR1 LNHDA and CDR2 SQIVND (reference sequence). CDR3 loop: CASSMGLMNTGELFF. The CDR3 DNA is TGTGCCAGTAGTATGGGCCTAATGAACACCGGGGAGCTGTTTTTT. The variable domain in full, with the rest retrieved from reference TRBV19 and TRBJ2-2, is DGGITQSPKYLFRKEGQNVTLSCEQNLNHDAMYWYRQDPGQGLRLIYYSQIVNDFQKGDIAEGYSVSREKKESFPLTVTSAQKNPTAFYLCASSMGLMNTGELFFGEGSRLTVL.

This chain connects TRBV19 to TRBJ2-1, with 9 bases aligning to TRBD2. In germline, CDR1 is LNHDA, CDR2 SQIVND (reference sequence). V dropped 4 bases and J dropped 1; count of bases not matched to a gene: 5. This CDR3 is 16 amino acids long. The CDR3 loop is CASSTLLAGSYNEQFF. CDR3 DNA sequence: TGTGCCAGTAGTACCCTACTAGCGGGTTCCTACAATGAGCAGTTCTTC.

V gene TRBV19 combines with J gene TRBJ2-7, with D possibly matching TRBD2 (5 bases). Germline-derived CDR1 and CDR2 are LNHDA and SQIVND (reference sequence). The CDR3 totals 12 residues. V shed 4 bases and J shed 6 bases, with 10 bases lying between them. CDR3 bases: TGTGCCAGTAGTAAGGGAGTGGGCGAGCAGTACTTC. This sequence encodes CASSKGVGEQYF.

V and J are TRBV19 and TRBJ2-7; D is perhaps TRBD1 (5 bases). This CDR3 comprises 14 residues. The V gene lost 1 base and the J gene lost 4 bases, with 11 bases spanning the gap. In germline, CDR1 is LNHDA, CDR2 SQIVND (reference sequence). CDR3 nucleotides: TGTGCCAGTAGTATAGCATGGGGCCGATACGAGCAGTACTTC. It codes for CASSIAWGRYEQYF.

The chain employs TRBV27 and TRBJ1-6; 7 bases fit TRBD1. The J segment lost 7 bases and the V segment lost 6 bases, leaving 6 bases of the junction unmatched. Germline assignment: CDR1 MNHEY and CDR2 SMNVEV (reference sequence). The CDR3 is 14 residues long. CDR3 residues: CASSPQGWNSPLHF. The CDR3 coding sequence is TGTGCCAGCAGCCCACAGGGGTGGAATTCACCCCTCCACTTT.

The chain employs TRBV18 and TRBJ2-7; the match to TRBD2 covers 13 bases. Germline-derived CDR1 and CDR2 are KGHSH and LQKENI. With V trimmed by 3 bases and J by 5 bases, 4 bases remained unmatched. The CDR3 has 15 amino acids. CDR3 loop: CASSPGTSGTHEQYF. The DNA for the CDR3 is TGTGCCAGCTCACCCGGGACTAGCGGGACCCACGAGCAGTACTTC.

V and J are TRBV15 and TRBJ1-6; D uncertain. Trimming cost V 6 bases and J 0 bases, with 9 bases left between them. This CDR3 is 15 amino acids long. In germline, CDR1 is LNHNV, CDR2 YYDKDF (reference sequence). CDR3 DNA: TGTGCCACCAGTAGCGGGATCTCCTATAATTCACCCCTCCACTTT. Translation: CATSSGISYNSPLHF.

This clone was counted between two and nine times. The chain employs TRBV5-6 and TRBJ2-7; possible D gene TRBD2, 6 bases. The CDR3 totals 11 residues. The germline gives CDR1 SGHDT, CDR2 YYEEEE. V was trimmed by 5 bases and J by 6 bases, leaving 9 bases between them. CDR3 residues: CASRRDSEQYF. The CDR3 DNA follows: TGTGCCAGCAGAAGGGACTCCGAGCAGTACTTC.

This clone was seen a single time. The chain has TRBV4-1 and TRBJ1-1; 9 nucleotides align to TRBD1. The CDR3 runs to 17 residues. Germline CDR1 MGHRA, CDR2 YSYEKL. With 5 bases clipped from V and 1 base from J, the junction kept 11 bases outside the gene matches. CDR3 DNA: TGCGCCAGCAGCGGCGGACAGGGGTACCGCGGGAACACTGAAGCTTTCTTT. Translation: CASSGGQGYRGNTEAFF.

This clone has a handful of counts. At the DNA level, this CDR3 is encoded by other sequences in the same sample as well. V is TRBV12-3 or TRBV12-4 and J is TRBJ2-2; no clear D. This CDR3 region has 11 residues. V was cut by 3 bases and J by 7 bases, with 3 bases left in between. The CDR3 loop is CASSFSGELFF. The DNA of the CDR3 is TGTGCCAGCAGTTTCAGCGGGGAGCTGTTTTTT.

The chain links TRBV11-2 to TRBJ2-1; 8 bases fit TRBD2. This CDR3 has 19 residues. The germline gives CDR1 SGHAT, CDR2 FQNNGV. After removal of 1 base from V and 10 bases from J, the junction contained 21 bases not matched to a gene. DNA for the CDR3: TGTGCCAGCAGCTTAGGGGTCAGGGAGACTAGCGCCCGGGGTGAGGAGCAGTTCTTC. Protein product: CASSLGVRETSARGEEQFF. Drawing the rest from reference TRBV11-2 and TRBJ2-1, the complete variable domain is EAGVAQSPRYKIIEKRQSVAFWCNPISGHATLYWYQQILGQGPKLLIQFQNNGVVDDSQLPKDRFSAERLKGVDSTLKIQPAKLEDSAVYLCASSLGVRETSARGEEQFFGPGTRLTVL.

This clone was seen once. The chain uses TRBV29-1 and TRBJ2-3; 7 positions agree with TRBD1. The CDR3 loop spans 16 amino acids. Germline V CDR1 and CDR2: SQVTM, ANQGSEA. Trimming took 3 bases from V and 0 from J; bases not matched to a gene: 9. This chain's CDR3 is CSVDDLGDSSTDTQYF. CDR3 sequence (DNA): TGCAGCGTTGACGACCTAGGGGACAGCAGCACAGATACGCAGTATTTT.

The rearrangement links TRBV19 to TRBJ1-1; a weak D match, TRBD1 (6 bases). CDR3 size: 17 residues. CDR1 is LNHDA and CDR2 is SQIVND in the germline V gene (reference sequence). V gave up 3 bases and J gave up 1 base, with 18 bases separating them. The CDR3 loop reads CASSMVQGSGRNTEAFF. The CDR3, as DNA: TGTGCCAGTAGTATGGTACAGGGTTCAGGAAGGAACACTGAAGCTTTCTTT.

V gene TRBV7-9 combines with J gene TRBJ2-5, with 9 positions matching TRBD2. The V gene end was trimmed by 3 bases and the J gene end by 2 bases; junction bases not matched to a gene: 10. The CDR3 runs to 17 residues. In germline, CDR1 is SEHNR, CDR2 FQNEAQ (reference sequence). The CDR3, as DNA: TGTGCCAGCAGCTTGCGGGGGGGCCTCGGCTATCAAGAGACCCAGTACTTC. Its translation: CASSLRGGLGYQETQYF.

As for this clone: The sample holds other DNA sequences that translate to the same CDR3. This chain connects TRBV12-3 or TRBV12-4 to TRBJ1-2; no clear D. The CDR3 has 12 residues. V lost 1 base, J lost 4 bases, and 4 bases lay in between. The CDR3 loop is CASSLGAYGYTF. Written as DNA, the CDR3 is TGTGCCAGCAGTTTAGGAGCCTATGGCTACACCTTC.

This clone was seen only a few times. The chain employs TRBV4-3 and TRBJ1-2, with 7 positions matching TRBD1. The CDR3 has 15 amino acids. The germline gives CDR1 LGHNA, CDR2 YSLEER. V lost 1 base, J lost 3 bases, and 5 bases stayed unmatched. The DNA of the CDR3 is TGCGCCAGCAGCCAAGGGACAGGACTTTACTATGGCTACACCTTC. This translates into CASSQGTGLYYGYTF.